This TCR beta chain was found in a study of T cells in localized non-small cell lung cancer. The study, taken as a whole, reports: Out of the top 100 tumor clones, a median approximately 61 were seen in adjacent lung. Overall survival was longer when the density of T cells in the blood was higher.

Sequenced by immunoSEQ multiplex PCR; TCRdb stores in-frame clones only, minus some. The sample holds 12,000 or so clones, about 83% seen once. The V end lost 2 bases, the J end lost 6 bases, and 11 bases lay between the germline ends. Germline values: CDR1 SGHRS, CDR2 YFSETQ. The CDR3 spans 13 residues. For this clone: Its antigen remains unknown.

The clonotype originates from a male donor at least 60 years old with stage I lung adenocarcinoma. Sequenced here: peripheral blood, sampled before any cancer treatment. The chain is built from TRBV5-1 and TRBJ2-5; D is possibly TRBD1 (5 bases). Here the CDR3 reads CASSFQGQQTQYF. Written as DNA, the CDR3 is TGCGCCAGCAGCTTCCAGGGTCAGCAGACCCAGTACTTC.